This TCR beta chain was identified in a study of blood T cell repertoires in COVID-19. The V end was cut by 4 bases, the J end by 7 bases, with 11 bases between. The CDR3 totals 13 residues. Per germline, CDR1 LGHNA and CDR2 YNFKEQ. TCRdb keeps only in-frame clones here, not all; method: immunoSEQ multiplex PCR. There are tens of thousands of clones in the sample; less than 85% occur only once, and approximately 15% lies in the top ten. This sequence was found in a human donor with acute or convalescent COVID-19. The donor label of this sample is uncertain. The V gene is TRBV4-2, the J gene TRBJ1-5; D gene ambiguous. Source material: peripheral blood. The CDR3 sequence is CASSRGRAQPQHF. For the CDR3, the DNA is TGTGCCAGCAGCCGAGGGCGGGCGCAGCCCCAGCATTTT.